What follows is one T cell receptor (beta chain) and its context. The data derive from a study of prognosis after radiotherapy for stage I lung cancer. Multiplex PCR, run in two rounds, amplified TCR beta CDR3 from genomic DNA. Primers were specific to each TRBV and TRBJ gene in first-round PCR. TCRdb fed the multiplex PCR reads into MiXCR, producing one record per CDR3 protein. The sample includes about 15,000 distinct CDR3 sequences, 55% to 65% of them seen just once. The TCR comes from a donor over 45 with non-small cell lung cancer. The sample was PBMCs, taken before or after stereotactic body radiation therapy (not recorded which).

CDR3 sequence (DNA): TGTGCCAGCAGCTCCAAGACAGGGGGCTACGAGCAGTACTTC. It encodes CASSSKTGGYEQYF. This chain uses TRBV11-2 with TRBJ2-7, with 9 nucleotides matching TRBD1. This CDR3 has 14 residues. Trimming took 4 bases from V and 3 from J; bases not matched to a gene: 4. Germline CDR1 SGHAT, CDR2 FQNNGV.